One sample yielded the 11 T cell receptor beta chains listed below, sequenced in a study of CD8+ T cells in alopecia areata. Extracted RNA was reverse transcribed into cDNA, the sequencing template. Libraries were prepared by immunoSEQ multiplex PCR; TCRdb keeps only in-frame clonotypes and omits some of them. The data contain roughly 200,000 clones, more than 30% of them singletons. Specified treatment: oral pan-JAK inhibitor, 5-10 mg twice daily. The sample here was CD4+ T cells sorted from blood, taken around week 34, from a patient treated with tofacitinib. The receptors originated from a human donor with alopecia areata.

This clone was counted once. The rearrangement uses TRBV5-1 and TRBJ2-5; possible D gene TRBD2, 5 bases. Trimming removed 0 bases at V and 5 bases at J, with 11 bases between. The germline gives CDR1 SGHRS, CDR2 YFSETQ. This CDR3 is 14 amino acids long. As DNA, the CDR3 is TGCGCCAGCAGCTTGGAGGGTCGAGGGGAGACCCAGTACTTC. Translating gives CASSLEGRGETQYF.

The V call is TRBV5-6, the J call TRBJ2-5, with D possibly being TRBD2 (6 bases). Trimming removed 0 bases from V and 2 bases from J, with 14 bases in between. CDR1 and CDR2 (germline): SGHDT, YYEEEE. The CDR3 has 16 residues. CDR3 coding DNA: TGTGCCAGCAGCTTGGTGCGGGGTAGCGGTCAAGAGACCCAGTACTTC. It specifies CASSLVRGSGQETQYF.

The genes are TRBV2 and TRBJ2-3; unclear D gene. The V end was cut by 4 bases, the J end by 4 bases, with 3 bases between. The CDR3 loop spans 11 amino acids. Germline assignment: CDR1 SNHLY and CDR2 FYNNEI. CDR3 DNA sequence: TGTGCCAGCAGTGCGTCAGATACGCAGTATTTT. Its protein is CASSASDTQYF.

This rearrangement joins TRBV30 to TRBJ2-7, with TRBD1 as a possible D gene (6 bases). V lost 7 bases and J lost 4, with 17 bases in between. Germline V gene sequence: CDR1 GTSNPN, CDR2 SVGIG (reference sequence). The CDR3 has 13 residues. The CDR3 loop reads CALSRQELYEQYF. As DNA, the CDR3 is TGTGCCTTGAGCCGACAGGAGTTATACGAGCAGTACTTC.

The V and J genes are TRBV29-1 and TRBJ1-1; maybe TRBD1 (6 bases). The CDR3 contains 14 residues. Trimming took off 5 bases at V and 0 bases at J, with 13 bases between the two ends. Germline-derived CDR1 and CDR2 are SQVTM and ANQGSEA. The CDR3 nucleotides read TGCAGCGTTTGGGGGCTGGGGATGAACACTGAAGCTTTCTTT. The encoded protein is CSVWGLGMNTEAFF.

The chain is built from TRBV5-4 and TRBJ2-7, with 7 bases aligning to TRBD1. Germline lookup yields CDR1 SGHNT and CDR2 YYREEE (reference sequence). The CDR3 runs to 15 residues. Trimming took 2 bases from V and 0 from J; bases not matched to a gene: 5. The CDR3 coding sequence is TGTGCCAGCAGCTTCAGAGGGGGCAACTCCTACGAGCAGTACTTC. Protein sequence: CASSFRGGNSYEQYF.

This chain connects TRBV6-6 to TRBJ1-2, with D unresolved. Trimming stripped 2 bases from V and 0 bases from J, with 7 bases between. Germline V gene sequence: CDR1 MNHNY, CDR2 SVGAGI (reference sequence). The CDR3 contains 14 residues. CDR3 sequence reads: CASSYRQANYGYTF. The CDR3 region has the DNA TGTGCCAGCAGTTACCGGCAGGCTAACTATGGCTACACCTTC.

Note on this clone: Other DNA sequences in this sample translate to the same CDR3. This chain joins TRBV29-1 and TRBJ2-3; 8 nucleotides match TRBD1. The CDR3 sequence is 14 residues long. CDR1 is SQVTM and CDR2 is ANQGSEA in the germline V gene. Unmatched junction bases numbered 6, after V lost 3 bases and J lost 4 bases. CDR3 sequence: CSVETGVGADTQYF. The CDR3 DNA follows: TGCAGCGTTGAGACAGGGGTGGGGGCAGATACGCAGTATTTT.

This clone was recorded at least ten times. This sequence joins TRBV7-2 and TRBJ1-2; maybe TRBD1 (6 bases). The V gene's germline CDR1 is SGHTA and CDR2 FQGNSA. V was pared by 5 bases and J by 0 bases, with 7 bases between. CDR3 length: 13 residues. Here the CDR3 DNA reads TGTGCCAGCAGCGGACAGACTAACTATGGCTACACCTTC. Translation gives CASSGQTNYGYTF.

This clone was detected a few times. This chain links TRBV10-3 with TRBJ1-6, with a weak D call TRBD1 (5 bases). Trimming left V 2 bases short and J 6 bases short, with 8 bases between. This CDR3 contains 14 residues. Per the germline V gene, CDR1 is ENHRY and CDR2 is SYGVKD. The CDR3 DNA reads as TGTGCCATCAGTGAGGAGACAGTTAATTCACCCCTCCACTTT. The encoded protein is CAISEETVNSPLHF.

The sample holds a few counts of this clone. The chain employs TRBV7-9 and TRBJ1-1; TRBD1 agrees at 9 bases. This CDR3 has 18 residues. V lost 6 bases to trimming and J lost 5 bases; unmatched junction nucleotides: 19. The V gene's germline CDR1 is SEHNR and CDR2 FQNEAQ (reference sequence). DNA for the CDR3: TGTGCCAGCAGAGGTTCCGGGACAGGGAATTTTAAGTGGACTGAAGCTTTCTTT. It yields the protein CASRGSGTGNFKWTEAFF.